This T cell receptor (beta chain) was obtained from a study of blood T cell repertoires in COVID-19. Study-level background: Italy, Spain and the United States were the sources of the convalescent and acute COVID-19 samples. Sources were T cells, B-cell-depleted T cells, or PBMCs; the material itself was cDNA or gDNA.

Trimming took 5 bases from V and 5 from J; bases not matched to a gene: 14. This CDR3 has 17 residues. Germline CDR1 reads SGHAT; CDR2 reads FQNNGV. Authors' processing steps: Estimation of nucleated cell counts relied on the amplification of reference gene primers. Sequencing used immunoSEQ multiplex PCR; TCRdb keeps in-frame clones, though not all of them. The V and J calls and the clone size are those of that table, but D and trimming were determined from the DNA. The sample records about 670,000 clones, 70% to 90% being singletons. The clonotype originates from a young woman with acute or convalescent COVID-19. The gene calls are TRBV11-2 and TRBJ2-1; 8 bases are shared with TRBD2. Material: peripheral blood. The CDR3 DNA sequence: TGTGCCAGCAGCCATTTTTACGGGACTAGGGGCCACAATGAGCAGTTCTTC. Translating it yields CASSHFYGTRGHNEQFF.